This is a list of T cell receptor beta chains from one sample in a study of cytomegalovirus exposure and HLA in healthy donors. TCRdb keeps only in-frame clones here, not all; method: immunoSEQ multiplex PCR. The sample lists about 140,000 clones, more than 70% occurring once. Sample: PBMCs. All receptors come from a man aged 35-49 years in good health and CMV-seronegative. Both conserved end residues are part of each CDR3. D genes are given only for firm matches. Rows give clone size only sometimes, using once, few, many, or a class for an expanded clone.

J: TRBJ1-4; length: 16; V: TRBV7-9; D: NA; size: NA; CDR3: CASSPVGGRDNEKLFF; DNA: TGTGCCAGCAGCCCGGTGGGGGGGCGCGATAATGAAAAACTGTTTTTT
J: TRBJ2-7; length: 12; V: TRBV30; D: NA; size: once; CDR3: CAWSRAFYEQYF; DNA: TGTGCCTGGAGCAGGGCCTTCTACGAGCAGTACTTC
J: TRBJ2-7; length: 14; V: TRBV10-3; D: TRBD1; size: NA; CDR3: CAISFSQGVYEQYF; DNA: TGTGCCATCAGTTTTTCACAGGGGGTCTACGAGCAGTACTTC
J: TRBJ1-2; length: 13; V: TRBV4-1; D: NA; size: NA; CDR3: CASSQAQGYGYTF; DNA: TGCGCCAGCAGCCAAGCCCAGGGGTATGGCTACACCTTC
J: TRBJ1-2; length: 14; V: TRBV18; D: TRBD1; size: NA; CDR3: CASSQGTGGYGYTF; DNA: TGTGCCAGCTCACAAGGGACAGGGGGCTATGGCTACACCTTC
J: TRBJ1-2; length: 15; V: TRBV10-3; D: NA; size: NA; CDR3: CAISGGGRGTYGYTF; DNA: TGTGCCATCAGTGGGGGGGGACGGGGAACTTATGGCTACACCTTC
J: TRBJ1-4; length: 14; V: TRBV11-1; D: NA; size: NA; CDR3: CASSPRLSSEKLFF; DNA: TGTGCCAGCAGCCCGAGGTTGTCGAGTGAAAAACTGTTTTTT
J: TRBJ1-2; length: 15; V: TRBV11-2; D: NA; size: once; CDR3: CASSLGVSHLWGYTF; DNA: TGTGCCAGCAGCTTAGGAGTGTCCCACTTGTGGGGCTACACCTTC
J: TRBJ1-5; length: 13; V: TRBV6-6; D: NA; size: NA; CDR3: CASSYGFGQPQHF; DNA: TGTGCCAGCAGTTACGGCTTCGGGCAGCCCCAGCATTTT
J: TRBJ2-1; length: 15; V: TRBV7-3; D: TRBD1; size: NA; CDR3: CASSETGGAYNEQFF; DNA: TGTGCCAGCAGCGAGACAGGGGGCGCATACAATGAGCAGTTCTTC
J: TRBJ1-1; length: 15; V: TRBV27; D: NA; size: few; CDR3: CASSRTPQVNTEAFF; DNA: TGTGCCAGCAGTAGAACCCCCCAGGTGAACACTGAAGCTTTCTTT
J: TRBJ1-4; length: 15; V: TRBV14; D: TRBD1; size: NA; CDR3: CASSQGVRGDEKLFF; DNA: TGTGCCAGCAGCCAAGGGGTCAGGGGGGATGAAAAACTGTTTTTT
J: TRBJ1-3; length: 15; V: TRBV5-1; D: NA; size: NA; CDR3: CASSLTGNSGNTIYF; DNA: TGCGCCAGCAGCTTGACAGGGAACTCTGGAAACACCATATATTTT
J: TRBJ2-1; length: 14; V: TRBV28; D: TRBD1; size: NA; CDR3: CASSSGTDYNEQFF; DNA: TGTGCCAGCAGTTCCGGGACAGATTACAATGAGCAGTTCTTC
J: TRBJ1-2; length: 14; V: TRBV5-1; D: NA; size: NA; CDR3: CASSLGGIGYGYTF; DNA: TGCGCCAGCAGCTTGGGAGGGATAGGCTATGGCTACACCTTC
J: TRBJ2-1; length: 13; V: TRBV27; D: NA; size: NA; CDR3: CASSLGANNEQFF; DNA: TGTGCCAGCAGTTTAGGGGCCAACAATGAGCAGTTCTTC
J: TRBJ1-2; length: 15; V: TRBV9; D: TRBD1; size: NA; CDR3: CASSVPPVTGGGYTF; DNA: TGTGCCAGCAGCGTACCGCCCGTAACAGGGGGTGGCTACACCTTC
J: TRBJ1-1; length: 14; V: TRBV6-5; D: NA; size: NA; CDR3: CASSGQQGGTEAFF; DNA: TGTGCCAGCAGTGGCCAGCAGGGAGGAACTGAAGCTTTCTTT
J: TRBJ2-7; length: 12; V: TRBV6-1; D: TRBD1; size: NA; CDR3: CASGDRVYEQYF; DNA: TGTGCCAGCGGGGACAGGGTCTACGAGCAGTACTTC
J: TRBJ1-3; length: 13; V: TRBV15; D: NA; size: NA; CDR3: CATSSDRWYTIYF; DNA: TGTGCCACCAGCAGCGACAGGTGGTACACCATATATTTT
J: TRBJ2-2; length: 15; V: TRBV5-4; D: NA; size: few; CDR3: CASSLDTANTGELFF; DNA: TGTGCCAGCAGCTTGGACACAGCCAACACCGGGGAGCTGTTTTTT
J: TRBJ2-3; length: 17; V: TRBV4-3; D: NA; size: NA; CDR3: CASSQAVIPTGTDTQYF; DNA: TGCGCCAGCAGCCAAGCGGTTATACCGACAGGCACAGATACGCAGTATTTT
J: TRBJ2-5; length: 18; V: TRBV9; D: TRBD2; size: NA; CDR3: CASSPYEVTSGGQETQYF; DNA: TGTGCCAGCAGCCCGTATGAGGTCACTAGCGGGGGTCAAGAGACCCAGTACTTC
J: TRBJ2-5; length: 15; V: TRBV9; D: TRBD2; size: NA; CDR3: CASSPLGTRQETQYF; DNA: TGTGCCAGCAGCCCCCTCGGGACTAGGCAAGAGACCCAGTACTTC
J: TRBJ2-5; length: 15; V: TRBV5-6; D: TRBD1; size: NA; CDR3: CASSYGTGRRETQYF; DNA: TGTGCCAGCAGCTATGGGACAGGGAGGAGAGAGACCCAGTACTTC
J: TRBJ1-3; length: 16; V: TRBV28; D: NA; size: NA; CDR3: CASSWWETNSGNTIYF; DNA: TGTGCCAGCAGTTGGTGGGAGACCAACTCTGGAAACACCATATATTTT
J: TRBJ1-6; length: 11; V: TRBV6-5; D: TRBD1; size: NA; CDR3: CASQDRGPLHF; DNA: TGTGCCAGCCAGGACAGGGGCCCCCTCCACTTT
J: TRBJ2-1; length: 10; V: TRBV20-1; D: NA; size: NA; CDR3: CSAKIPGQFF; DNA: TGCAGTGCAAAAATCCCAGGGCAGTTCTTC
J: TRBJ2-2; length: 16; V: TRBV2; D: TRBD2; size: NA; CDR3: CASSALMAGGGGELFF; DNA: TGTGCCAGCAGTGCCCTAATGGCGGGGGGTGGCGGGGAGCTGTTTTTT
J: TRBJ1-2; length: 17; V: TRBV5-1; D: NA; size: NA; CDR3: CASMVGPGIQANYGYTF; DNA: TGCGCCAGCATGGTTGGGCCAGGAATACAAGCTAACTATGGCTACACCTTC
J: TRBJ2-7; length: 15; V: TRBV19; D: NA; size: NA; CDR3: CASSIGIGGSYEQYF; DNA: TGTGCCAGTAGTATAGGAATCGGAGGGTCCTACGAGCAGTACTTC
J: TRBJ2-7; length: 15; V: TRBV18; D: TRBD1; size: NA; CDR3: CASSPETGGPFQQYF; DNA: TGTGCCAGCTCACCTGAGACAGGGGGCCCGTTCCAGCAGTACTTC
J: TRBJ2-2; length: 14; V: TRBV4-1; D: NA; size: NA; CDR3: CASTGQANTGELFF; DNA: TGCGCCAGCACGGGACAAGCGAACACCGGGGAGCTGTTTTTT
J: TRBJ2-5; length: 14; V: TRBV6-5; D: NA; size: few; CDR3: CASSYSQVAETQYF; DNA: TGTGCCAGCAGTTACTCCCAGGTTGCGGAGACCCAGTACTTC
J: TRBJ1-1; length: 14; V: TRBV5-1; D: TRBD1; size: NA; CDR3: CASSTGTANTEAFF; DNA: TGCGCCAGCAGCACCGGGACAGCGAACACTGAAGCTTTCTTT
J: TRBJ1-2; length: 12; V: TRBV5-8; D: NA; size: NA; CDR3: CASSLTDYGYTF; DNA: TGTGCCAGCAGCTTGACGGACTATGGCTACACCTTC